The clone carrying this T cell receptor beta chain was counted many times. Its antigen is unknown. The CDR3 is made up of 16 amino acids. Trimming cost V 0 bases and J 7 bases; bases outside gene matches: 7. Germline-derived CDR1 and CDR2 are LGHNA and YSLEER. The sample originates from a study of blood T cells in healthy people across ages. The study drew donors from healthy Caucasian individuals in Russia aged roughly 6 to 90. Sample-barcoded 5' priming and a J-beta primer mix drove a second PCR of roughly 7 to 11 cycles. Tagging of each cDNA molecule was performed by a template-switch adaptor with 12 random nucleotides. TCRdb reanalysed the 5' RACE reads using MiXCR and keeps one entry per CDR3 protein. The sample carries hundreds of thousands of distinct CDR3 sequences, about 30% recorded once. Study outcomes and limitations: Nothing was known about donor CMV status, and this possibly confounded expanded clonotype changes. Versus aged donors, long-lived donors had higher diversity and more naive CD4+ cells.

Input material: blood. The receptor's source is an elderly woman in good health. The chain uses TRBV4-3 and TRBJ1-5; 9 nucleotides agree with TRBD1. This CDR3 reads CASSQDIGQGRQPQHF. CDR3 coding DNA: TGCGCCAGCAGCCAAGATATCGGACAGGGGAGACAGCCCCAGCATTTT.